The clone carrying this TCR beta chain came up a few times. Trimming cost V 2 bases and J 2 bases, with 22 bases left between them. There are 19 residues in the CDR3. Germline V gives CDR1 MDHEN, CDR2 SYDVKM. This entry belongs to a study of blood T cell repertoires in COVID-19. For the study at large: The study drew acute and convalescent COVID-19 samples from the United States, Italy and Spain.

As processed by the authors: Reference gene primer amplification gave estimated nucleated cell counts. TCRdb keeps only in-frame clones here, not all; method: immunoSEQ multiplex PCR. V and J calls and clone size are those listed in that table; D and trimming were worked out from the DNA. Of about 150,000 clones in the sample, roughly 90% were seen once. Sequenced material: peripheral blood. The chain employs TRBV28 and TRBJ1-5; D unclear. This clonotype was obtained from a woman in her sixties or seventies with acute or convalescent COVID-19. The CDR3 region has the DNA TGTGCCAGCAGTTTACCCCCGCGTAACATGAGGGATGGCAATCAGCCCCAGCATTTT. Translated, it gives CASSLPPRNMRDGNQPQHF. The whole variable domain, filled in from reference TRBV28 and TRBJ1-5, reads DVKVTQSSRYLVKRTGEKVFLECVQDMDHENMFWYRQDPGLGLRLIYFSYDVKMKEKGDIPEGYSVSREKKERFSLILESASTNQTSMYLCASSLPPRNMRDGNQPQHFGDGTRLSIL.